This T cell receptor (beta chain) was sequenced for a study of cytomegalovirus exposure and HLA in healthy donors. The CDR3 is made up of 13 amino acids. The V end was cut by 8 bases, the J end by 3 bases, with 14 bases between. The V gene's germline CDR1 is LNHDA and CDR2 SQIVND (reference sequence). With respect to this clone: Its specificity is not known.

PCR used 60 Vbeta primers and 13 Jbeta primers. Some clones are missing from TCRdb's copy, which holds only in-frame ones; the method was immunoSEQ multiplex PCR. This table has 100,000 or so clones, 83% appearing once. Study outcomes and limitations: Information on immune exposure was restricted to one variable (CMV serostatus).

Input material: PBMCs. The rearrangement uses TRBV19 and TRBJ2-7, with a weak D call TRBD1 (6 bases). The receptor was isolated from a young man in good health and CMV-seronegative. CDR3 nucleotide sequence: TGTGCCAGTGGGGGCGTAGGGGGCTACGAGCAGTACTTC. It translates to CASGGVGGYEQYF.